The 8 T cell receptor beta chains reported below all come from one sample, sequenced in a study of blood T cell repertoires in COVID-19. Sequencing used immunoSEQ multiplex PCR; TCRdb keeps in-frame clones, though not all of them. The sample holds about 120,000 clones, around 82% seen once. Sequencing was done on a sample of peripheral blood. The origin of the receptors is a man of 80 years or more with active or convalescent COVID-19.

The V and J genes are TRBV19 and TRBJ1-2; the D is unclear. CDR3 length: 14 residues. Trimming took off 1 base at V and 0 bases at J, with 6 bases between the two ends. CDR1 is LNHDA, CDR2 SQIVND, per germline (reference sequence). CDR3 in amino acids: CASSIARTNYGYTF. As DNA, the CDR3 is TGTGCCAGTAGTATAGCGAGGACTAACTATGGCTACACCTTC.

The chain carries TRBV7-3 and TRBJ2-3; TRBD1 agrees at 7 bases. Unmatched junction bases numbered 8, after V lost 5 bases and J lost 6 bases. Germline V gene lookup returns CDR1 SGHTA and CDR2 FQGTGA. CDR3 length equals 14 residues. Written as DNA, the CDR3 is TGTGCCAGCAGCCGAACGACAGGGTCCGATACGCAGTATTTT. This encodes CASSRTTGSDTQYF.

In this sample, this clone turned up once. The rearrangement joins TRBV10-2 to TRBJ1-5; D perhaps matches TRBD1 (6 bases). The V gene's germline CDR1 is WSHSY and CDR2 SAAADI. The CDR3 has 14 amino acids. Trimming shortened V by 5 bases and J by 3 bases, and 11 bases separated the two germline ends. The CDR3 bases are TGCGCCAGCAGTCCACAGGGTAACAATCAGCCCCAGCATTTT. Residues: CASSPQGNNQPQHF.

The genes are TRBV4-1 and TRBJ2-5; TRBD1 is a possible D gene (6 bases). This CDR3 comprises 14 residues. Germline CDR1 MGHRA, CDR2 YSYEKL. The ends were cut back, 5 bases at V and 1 base at J, with 11 bases in the middle. Here the CDR3 DNA reads TGCGCCAGCAGCGGGGGCGGATTCCAAGAGACCCAGTACTTC. This translates into CASSGGGFQETQYF.

The genes are TRBV6-5 and TRBJ1-4; D might be TRBD1 (6 bases). The CDR3 sequence is 11 residues long. The V gene lost 0 bases and the J gene lost 17 bases, with 10 bases spanning the gap. Germline V gene lookup returns CDR1 MNHEY and CDR2 SVGAGI. The CDR3 here is CASSYSDRPFF. CDR3 in DNA: TGTGCCAGCAGTTACTCTGACAGGCCCTTTTTT.

The chain employs TRBV5-6 and TRBJ1-6; 9 nucleotides match TRBD1. Germline CDR1 and CDR2: SGHDT and YYEEEE. The CDR3 is made up of 16 amino acids. The ends lost 1 base at V and 4 bases at J; junction bases unmatched: 3. The CDR3 DNA sequence: TGTGCCAGCAGCTTGTTAGACAGGGGGTATAATTCACCCCTCCACTTT. Its translation is CASSLLDRGYNSPLHF.

The chain couples TRBV2 to TRBJ2-3; D might be TRBD2 (5 bases). The V end lost 4 bases, the J end lost 4 bases, and 12 bases lay between the germline ends. Per germline, CDR1 SNHLY and CDR2 FYNNEI. The CDR3 is made up of 14 amino acids. Written as DNA, the CDR3 is TGTGCCAGCAGTGTGAGGGTGCAGGCAGATACGCAGTATTTT. Protein: CASSVRVQADTQYF. Complete variable domain (other parts from reference TRBV2 and TRBJ2-3): EPEVTQTPSHQVTQMGQEVILRCVPISNHLYFYWYRQILGQKVEFLVSFYNNEISEKSEIFDDQFSVERPDGSNFTLKIRSTKLEDSAMYFCASSVRVQADTQYFGPGTRLTVL.

The V and J genes are TRBV6-1 and TRBJ2-3; the match to TRBD2 covers 11 bases. CDR1 is MNHNS and CDR2 is SASEGT in the germline V gene. V was pared by 3 bases and J by 6 bases, with 5 bases of the junction left unmatched. The CDR3 spans 15 residues. The CDR3 sequence is CASSDSGGADDTQYF. For the CDR3, the DNA is TGTGCCAGCAGTGATAGCGGGGGGGCCGACGATACGCAGTATTTT.